A selection of T cell receptor beta chains follows, all from one sample in a study of memory CD4+ T cells and cytomegalovirus serostatus. Profiled with immunoSEQ multiplex PCR; TCRdb holds only in-frame clones, not every one. Among 60,000 or so clones, 82% were seen once, and the ten largest hold roughly 0.5%. Sequencing was carried out using memory CD4+ T cells from blood. The receptor source for this set is an adult in good health and CMV-seronegative. Some clones in this sample may be carry-over from other donors' samples. Each CDR3 is given with its conserved first and last residue. The order of the fields is J gene, clone size, D gene, V gene, CDR3 protein, CDR3 DNA. D genes are given only for firm matches. Some rows have no size entry. The others give once, few or many, or a class for an expanded clone.

>TRBJ2-1|few|TRBD2|TRBV5-5
CASSFWGGNEQFF
TGTGCCAGCAGCTTTTGGGGGGGCAATGAGCAGTTCTTC
>TRBJ1-6|.|TRBD1|TRBV2
CASSELAGGAYNSPLHF
TGTGCCAGCAGTGAATTGGCAGGGGGTGCTTATAATTCACCCCTCCACTTT
>TRBJ2-7|.|TRBD1|TRBV28
CASSSPGQGRSYEQYF
TGTGCCAGCAGTTCCCCGGGACAGGGGCGCTCCTACGAGCAGTACTTC
>TRBJ2-3|.|.|TRBV6-1
CASSERAIRDTQYF
TGTGCCAGCAGTGAACGGGCTATACGAGATACGCAGTATTTT
>TRBJ1-1|.|.|TRBV18
CASSLGRGNTEAFF
TGTGCCAGCTCACTAGGGAGGGGGAACACTGAAGCTTTCTTT
>TRBJ2-5|.|.|TRBV6-1
CASSKSGLGMETQYF
TGTGCCAGCAGCAAAAGCGGTTTGGGGATGGAGACCCAGTACTTC
>TRBJ1-2|.|.|TRBV2
CASSLGGRNGYTF
TGTGCCAGCAGTTTGGGCGGCCGGAATGGCTACACCTTC
>TRBJ2-2|.|.|TRBV15
CATSRGVATENYTGELFF
TGTGCCACCAGCAGAGGGGTAGCGACCGAAAACTACACCGGGGAGCTGTTTTTT
>TRBJ2-7|once|.|TRBV7-8
CASSFDRGAYEQYF
TGTGCCAGCAGCTTCGATCGGGGCGCCTACGAGCAGTACTTC
>TRBJ2-3|.|TRBD2|TRBV7-9
CASINGRRTDTQYF
TGTGCCAGCATAAACGGGAGGCGCACAGATACGCAGTATTTT
>TRBJ2-7|once|TRBD1|TRBV5-1
CASSLGDRAEQYF
TGCGCCAGCAGCTTGGGGGACAGGGCCGAGCAGTACTTC
>TRBJ1-6|.|.|TRBV14
CASSQEGRISPLHF
TGTGCCAGCAGCCAAGAAGGACGCATTTCACCCCTCCACTTT
>TRBJ1-1|.|.|TRBV9
CASSVRGDNTEAFF
TGTGCCAGCAGCGTAAGGGGGGACAACACTGAAGCTTTCTTT
>TRBJ2-7|.|.|TRBV28
CASLGAPLSGKSEQYF
TGTGCCAGTTTGGGGGCCCCTCTCAGCGGGAAGAGCGAGCAGTACTTC
>TRBJ2-7|.|TRBD1|TRBV23-1
CASSRTVTGDYEQYF
TGCGCCAGCAGTCGGACTGTGACAGGGGACTACGAGCAGTACTTC
>TRBJ2-1|.|.|TRBV27
CASSLSPPPTYNEQFF
TGTGCCAGCAGTTTATCTCCTCCTCCCACTTACAATGAGCAGTTCTTC
>TRBJ2-1|few|.|TRBV28
CASSPGGTHNEQFF
TGTGCCAGCAGCCCCGGGGGGACACACAATGAGCAGTTCTTC
>TRBJ2-2|few|.|TRBV9
CASSQLGDSSGELFF
TGTGCCAGCAGCCAGTTAGGCGATTCCTCGGGGGAGCTGTTTTTT
>TRBJ2-1|.|.|TRBV15
CATSRAGDANEQFF
TGTGCCACCAGCAGAGCAGGAGACGCCAATGAGCAGTTCTTC
>TRBJ2-7|.|TRBD2|TRBV30
CAWRSSGSREQYF
TGTGCCTGGAGGTCTAGCGGGAGTCGAGAGCAGTACTTC
>TRBJ1-5|.|.|TRBV7-2
CASSFRGRNQPQHF
TGTGCCAGCAGCTTCCGCGGTCGAAATCAGCCCCAGCATTTT
>TRBJ2-1|.|TRBD2|TRBV28
CASSSLPAGGPSYNEQFF
TGTGCCAGCAGTTCCCTTCCAGCGGGAGGGCCCTCCTACAATGAGCAGTTCTTC
>TRBJ1-2|.|.|TRBV7-8
CASSYAEGYFNYGYTF
TGTGCCAGCAGCTACGCGGAGGGCTACTTCAACTATGGCTACACCTTC
>TRBJ1-6|.|.|TRBV15
CATRQRDVGSPLHF
TGTGCCACCAGGCAACGGGACGTGGGTTCACCCCTCCACTTT
>TRBJ1-4|.|.|TRBV28
CASSFSLGEKLFF
TGTGCCAGCAGTTTTTCCCTGGGTGAAAAACTGTTTTTT
>TRBJ2-5|.|.|TRBV5-1
CASSLASGQETQYF
TGCGCCAGCAGCTTGGCGAGCGGACAAGAGACCCAGTACTTC
>TRBJ1-5|.|.|TRBV30
CAWSSDFPNQPQHF
TGTGCCTGGAGTTCGGACTTTCCCAATCAGCCCCAGCATTTT
>TRBJ2-1|.|.|TRBV6-1
CASSEQGGGHEQFF
TGTGCCAGCAGTGAACAAGGGGGAGGGCACGAGCAGTTCTTC
>TRBJ1-3|.|TRBD1|TRBV7-9
CASSLTGTGRNTIYF
TGTGCCAGCAGCTTGACAGGGACCGGAAGAAACACCATATATTTT
>TRBJ2-3|.|.|TRBV4-2
CASSQNLLARTDTQYF
TGTGCCAGCAGCCAGAATTTACTAGCTCGCACAGATACGCAGTATTTT
>TRBJ2-7|once|.|TRBV7-2
CASSPRGGGRSNEQYF
TGTGCCAGCAGCCCGAGGGGGGGCGGGAGATCCAACGAGCAGTACTTC
>TRBJ2-7|.|TRBD1|TRBV9
CASSVAGTGAYEQYF
TGTGCCAGCAGCGTAGCTGGGACAGGGGCCTACGAGCAGTACTTC
>TRBJ1-3|medium-sized|.|TRBV5-1
CASSLAPGLSSGNTIYF
TGCGCCAGCAGCTTGGCCCCAGGCCTGAGCTCTGGAAACACCATATATTTT
>TRBJ2-7|.|.|TRBV28
CASSSPQANYEQYF
TGTGCCAGCAGTTCCCCACAGGCTAACTACGAGCAGTACTTC
>TRBJ2-6|.|TRBD2|TRBV5-4
CASSGGGSGANVLTF
TGTGCCAGCAGCGGCGGGGGATCTGGGGCCAACGTCCTGACTTTC
>TRBJ2-3|.|.|TRBV10-3
CAISVGEPRTDTQYF
TGTGCCATCAGTGTGGGGGAGCCTCGCACAGATACGCAGTATTTT
>TRBJ2-1|.|.|TRBV5-4
CASSLDRAIEQFF
TGTGCCAGCAGCTTGGATCGGGCCATTGAGCAGTTCTTC
>TRBJ2-7|.|.|TRBV30
CAWIKVSGEQYF
TGTGCCTGGATAAAGGTTTCCGGGGAGCAGTACTTC
>TRBJ1-5|once|.|TRBV7-8
CASSLAGYVGPQPQHF
TGTGCCAGCAGCTTAGCCGGTTATGTGGGACCCCAGCCCCAGCATTTT
>TRBJ1-1|.|.|TRBV6-6
CASSNGGKTEAFF
TGTGCCAGCAGCAATGGGGGGAAGACTGAAGCTTTCTTT
>TRBJ2-1|.|TRBD2|TRBV2
CASSLAGTSYNEQFF
TGTGCCAGCAGTCTAGCGGGAACTTCCTACAATGAGCAGTTCTTC
>TRBJ1-1|.|.|TRBV7-9
CASSLGGETEAFF
TGTGCCAGCAGCTTAGGGGGTGAAACTGAAGCTTTCTTT